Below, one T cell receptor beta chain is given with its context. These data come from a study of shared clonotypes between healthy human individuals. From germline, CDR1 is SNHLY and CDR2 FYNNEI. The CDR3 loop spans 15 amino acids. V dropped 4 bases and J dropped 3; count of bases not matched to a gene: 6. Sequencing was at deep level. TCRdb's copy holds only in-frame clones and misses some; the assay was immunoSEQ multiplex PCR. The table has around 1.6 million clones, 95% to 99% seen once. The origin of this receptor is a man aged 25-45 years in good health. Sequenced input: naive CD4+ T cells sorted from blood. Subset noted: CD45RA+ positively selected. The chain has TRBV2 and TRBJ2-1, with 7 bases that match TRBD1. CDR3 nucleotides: TGTGCCAGCAGTGGGCGACAGGGAGTCTACAATGAGCAGTTCTTC. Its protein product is CASSGRQGVYNEQFF.